These 21 T cell receptor beta chains came from one sample sequenced in a study of shared clonotypes between healthy human individuals (dated by TCRdb to 2020 to 2021). The library was produced with the immunoSEQ multiplex PCR assay. Here the immuneACCESS table is served through TCRdb, limited to in-frame sequences with V and J called. Missing clones are a known gap in these copies; in checked studies unresolved V genes cover under half, and the rest lacks a known reason. Recorded for this sample are around 2.5 million clones; roughly 93% of them occurred a single time. The ten most abundant clones make up 0.36% of the sample. Source material: naive CD4+ T cells from PBMCs. The sample's cell subset or site label, in plain terms: CD45RA+ positively selected. These receptors were collected from a man in his late teens or twenties in good health. Some clones in this sample may be carry-over from other donors' samples.

The CDR3 spells CASMEGPGNTIYF. CDR3 sequence (DNA): TGTGCCAGCATGGAGGGGCCAGGAAACACCATATATTTT. The chain carries TRBV6-1 and TRBJ1-3; the D gene is possibly TRBD1 (5 bases). Looked up from germline, CDR1 is MNHNS and CDR2 is SASEGT. This CDR3 contains 13 residues. V was trimmed by 7 bases and J by 4 bases, leaving 11 bases between them.

V gene TRBV29-1 combines with J gene TRBJ1-4; TRBD1 aligns across 10 bases. CDR1 SQVTM and CDR2 ANQGSEA come from the germline V gene. CDR3 size: 12 residues. V was pared by 7 bases and J by 8 bases, with 4 bases of the junction left unmatched. The CDR3 DNA sequence: TGCAGCGCCCGGACAGGGGGGGAAAAACTGTTTTTT. Amino acids: CSARTGGEKLFF.

The genes are TRBV7-9 and TRBJ2-7, with 10 bases matching TRBD1. CDR1 and CDR2 (germline): SEHNR, FQNEAQ (reference sequence). The V and J ends lost 5 bases and 0 bases, in that order; junction bases with no gene match: 7. The CDR3 covers 16 residues. The CDR3 loop reads CASSTPGQGYSYEQYF. As DNA, the CDR3 is TGTGCCAGCAGCACACCGGGACAGGGGTACTCCTACGAGCAGTACTTC.

This chain connects TRBV7-9 to TRBJ2-5; 7 bases are shared with TRBD2. Germline loops: CDR1 SEHNR, CDR2 FQNEAQ (reference sequence). The CDR3 sequence is 17 residues long. The V and J ends lost 4 bases and 3 bases, in that order; junction bases with no gene match: 14. In DNA, the CDR3 is TGTGCCAGCAGCTCACTGGGGCCAGCGGGGTCGGAAGAGACCCAGTACTTC. It specifies CASSSLGPAGSEETQYF.

The J gene is TRBJ2-5, the V gene TRBV10-2; 13 positions agree with TRBD2. Germline V gives CDR1 WSHSY, CDR2 SAAADI. Losses at the gene ends were 3 bases for V and 4 bases for J; bases not matched to a gene: 8. The CDR3 loop spans 17 amino acids. For the CDR3, the DNA is TGCGCCAGCAGTGACCCAAGGCGACTAGCGGGGGGAGAGACCCAGTACTTC. It translates to CASSDPRRLAGGETQYF.

The rearrangement joins TRBV10-3 to TRBJ2-1; TRBD2 aligns across 10 bases. Germline V gene lookup returns CDR1 ENHRY and CDR2 SYGVKD. The CDR3 length is 17 residues. V lost 0 bases and J lost 2; bases outside the gene matches: 4. The CDR3 sequence is CAISESTSGPTYNEQFF. For the CDR3, the DNA is TGTGCCATCAGTGAGTCGACTAGCGGGCCCACCTACAATGAGCAGTTCTTC.

This sequence joins TRBV4-3 and TRBJ2-3; maybe TRBD2 (5 bases). V was pared by 2 bases and J by 5 bases, with 11 bases between. The germline gives CDR1 LGHNA, CDR2 YSLEER. This CDR3 spans 14 amino acids. CDR3 DNA sequence: TGCGCCAGCAGCCAAAGGTACCGGGGAGATACGCAGTATTTT. Its translation: CASSQRYRGDTQYF.

As for this clone: At the DNA level, this CDR3 is encoded by other sequences in the same sample as well. V usage is TRBV6-5 and J usage is TRBJ1-2; D is uncertain. This CDR3 has 13 residues. Between the trimmed V and J ends, which lost 2 bases and 2 bases, there was a span of 6 bases. CDR1 MNHEY and CDR2 SVGAGI come from the germline V gene. For the CDR3, the DNA is TGTGCCAGCAGTTACCAAGGGAACTATGGCTACACCTTC. This translates into CASSYQGNYGYTF.

The chain joins TRBV19 to TRBJ2-1; tentatively, D is TRBD2 (5 bases). CDR1 is LNHDA and CDR2 is SQIVND in the germline V gene (reference sequence). V lost 1 base to trimming and J lost 0 bases, with 13 bases between them. This CDR3 contains 17 residues. The CDR3 loop reads CASSIGPSSSSYNEQFF. The CDR3 DNA reads as TGTGCCAGTAGTATAGGGCCTAGCAGTTCCTCCTACAATGAGCAGTTCTTC.

This clone showed up just once. V usage is TRBV28 and J usage is TRBJ2-7; D perhaps matches TRBD2 (5 bases). Germline loops: CDR1 MDHEN, CDR2 SYDVKM. The CDR3 spans 17 residues. Trimming cost V 6 bases and J 2 bases, with 23 bases left between them. CDR3 in amino acids: CASSHNRVRATAYEQYF. The CDR3 nucleotides read TGTGCCAGCAGCCATAATCGTGTGCGGGCGACGGCCTACGAGCAGTACTTC.

The V call is TRBV7-6, the J call TRBJ2-1; 14 bases are a match to TRBD2. CDR1 and CDR2 (germline): SGHVS, FNYEAQ. This CDR3 spans 16 amino acids. V trimming: 5 bases; J trimming: 7 bases; junction bases outside the gene matches: 7. CDR3 in DNA: TGTGCCAGCAGCGGCCCGGGACTAGCGGGAGAGAATGAGCAGTTCTTC. Translated, it gives CASSGPGLAGENEQFF.

J is TRBJ2-2 and V is TRBV27; TRBD2 matches 9 bases. V trimming: 6 bases; J trimming: 0 bases; junction bases outside the gene matches: 5. CDR1 is MNHEY and CDR2 is SMNVEV in the germline V gene (reference sequence). The CDR3 loop spans 16 amino acids. The DNA of the CDR3 is TGTGCCAGCAGCCCTAGCGGGACAGCGAACACCGGGGAGCTGTTTTTT. Its protein is CASSPSGTANTGELFF.

The chain has TRBV5-8 and TRBJ2-7, with D maybe TRBD1 (6 bases). The germline V gene has CDR1 SGHTS and CDR2 YDEGEE. Trimming took off 3 bases at V and 5 bases at J, with 12 bases between the two ends. The CDR3 loop spans 13 amino acids. The CDR3 protein is CASSSRGPDEQYF. The DNA of the CDR3 is TGTGCCAGCAGCTCCAGGGGACCCGACGAGCAGTACTTC.

This sequence joins TRBV4-1 and TRBJ2-7; D may be TRBD1 or TRBD2 (5 bases each). The CDR3 length is 15 residues. Looked up from germline, CDR1 is MGHRA and CDR2 is YSYEKL. V lost 2 bases and J lost 6, with 17 bases in between. CDR3 bases: TGCGCCAGCAGCCAACCAGGGACCTCTCGGCCCGAGCAGTACTTC. Translation gives CASSQPGTSRPEQYF.

The chain recombines TRBV5-4 with TRBJ2-7; TRBD2 agrees at 7 bases. Looked up from germline, CDR1 is SGHNT and CDR2 is YYREEE (reference sequence). V lost 0 bases and J lost 4; bases outside the gene matches: 7. There are 15 residues in the CDR3. CDR3 coding DNA: TGTGCCAGCAGCTTGGCCGGGACTACCTTATACGAGCAGTACTTC. Encoded protein: CASSLAGTTLYEQYF.

The chain combines TRBV30 with TRBJ2-2; D remains ambiguous. This CDR3 comprises 14 residues. Germline V gives CDR1 GTSNPN, CDR2 SVGIG (reference sequence). The V end lost 0 bases, the J end lost 0 bases, and 5 bases lay between the germline ends. The CDR3 sequence: CAWSVQTNTGELFF. The CDR3 DNA reads as TGTGCCTGGAGTGTACAAACGAACACCGGGGAGCTGTTTTTT.

The chain employs TRBV28 and TRBJ2-4; D unresolved. Germline CDR1 and CDR2: MDHEN and SYDVKM. Deletions cut 6 bases from V and 5 bases from J, with 11 bases between. The CDR3 covers 13 residues. The CDR3 sequence is CASRVGRENIQYF. Here the CDR3 DNA reads TGTGCCAGCAGGGTGGGAAGGGAAAACATTCAGTACTTC.

This chain links TRBV5-1 with TRBJ1-2; 7 bases line up with TRBD1. This CDR3 spans 16 amino acids. Germline-derived CDR1 and CDR2 are SGHRS and YFSETQ. The ends lost 2 bases at V and 1 base at J; junction bases unmatched: 8. DNA for the CDR3: TGCGCCAGCAGCTTCCAACAGGGGATTCTTAACTATGGCTACACCTTC. This sequence encodes CASSFQQGILNYGYTF.

On this clone: Other nucleotide sequences from this sample produce the same CDR3. The rearrangement uses TRBV5-1 and TRBJ2-5; either TRBD1 or TRBD2 may fit D (5 bases each). Trimming left V 4 bases short and J 1 base short, with 11 bases between. The CDR3 loop spans 14 amino acids. Germline V gives CDR1 SGHRS, CDR2 YFSETQ. The CDR3 loop reads CASSRGTAQETQYF. The CDR3 DNA sequence: TGCGCCAGCAGCCGAGGGACGGCCCAAGAGACCCAGTACTTC.

This chain links TRBV5-1 with TRBJ2-1, with a tentative D call TRBD1 (7 bases). V was shortened by 6 bases and J by 3 bases, with 16 bases between the two germline ends. Germline loops: CDR1 SGHRS, CDR2 YFSETQ. There are 15 residues in the CDR3. The CDR3: CASTLRGTDYNEQFF. In DNA form, the CDR3 reads TGCGCCAGCACACTCCGCGGGACAGACTACAATGAGCAGTTCTTC.

Remarks on this clone: Distinct nucleotide sequences in the sample also encode this CDR3. Here the CDR3 DNA reads TGTGCCAGCAGTTTATTTCGCACAGATACGCAGTATTTT. It codes for CASSLFRTDTQYF. This sequence joins TRBV27 and TRBJ2-3, with no clear D. Germline-derived CDR1 and CDR2 are MNHEY and SMNVEV (reference sequence). Trimming pared 1 base from V and 1 base from J, leaving 3 bases between. The length of the CDR3 is 13 residues.